This T cell receptor (beta chain) stems from a study of CD8 T cells in Susac syndrome. Study-wide context: Sequencing included Susac syndrome patients, roughly 6 of them with active disease and eight in remission. Patients with Susac syndrome had blood drawn and were at that point therapy-naive, on corticosteroids, or on intravenous immunoglobulin alone.

About this clonotype itself: Its antigen is undetermined.

Reverse transcription used 0.5 to 1 ug RNA and random hexamers. An immunoSEQ multiplex PCR generated amplified TCR beta CDR3 products spanning 54 Vbeta and 13 Jbeta. TCRdb reprocessed the immunoSEQ multiplex PCR reads with MiXCR, giving one entry per CDR3 protein. The sample comprises approximately 150,000 distinct CDR3 sequences, nearly 97% of which are singletons, and 0.075% to 0.09% rests with the top ten. CDR1 is SGHTA, CDR2 FQGNSA, per germline. V was pared by 6 bases and J by 0 bases, with 9 bases between. CDR3 length equals 15 residues. Findings of the study overall: The CD4+ T cell repertoires from Susac syndrome exhibited no clonal expansion.

This clonotype was obtained from a human donor with Susac syndrome. The rearrangement joins TRBV7-2 to TRBJ2-6, with D hard to call. Sequencing input: CD4+ T cells from PBMCs. The CDR3, as DNA: TGTGCCAGCAGAGAACACGACTCTGGGGCCAACGTCCTGACTTTC. Translating gives CASREHDSGANVLTF. The full variable domain, its missing parts supplied by reference TRBV7-2 and TRBJ2-6, is GAGVSQSPSNKVTEKGKDVELRCDPISGHTALYWYRQSLGQGLEFLIYFQGNSAPDKSGLPSDRFSAERTGGSVSTLTIQRTQQEDSAVYLCASREHDSGANVLTFGAGSRLTVL.